A selection of T cell receptor beta chains follows, all from one sample in a study of CD8 T cells in ankylosing spondylitis. TCRdb independently ran MiXCR on the 5' RACE reads; one entry per CDR3 protein. The sample comprises a few hundred thousand distinct CDR3 sequences, around 10% of which are singletons, and roughly 9.5% rests with the top ten. Sequenced input: blood, either unsorted or a sorted T cell fraction (not recorded which). Receptor source: a female donor with ankylosing spondylitis or in good health (not recorded which). The CDR3 runs from the conserved cysteine through the conserved F or W. The order of the fields is CDR3 DNA, CDR3 protein, V gene, J gene, clone size, D gene. D genes are given only for firm matches. A clone size is listed for some rows: how often the clone was seen (once, few, many), or a class if it is expanded.

CDR3 DNA: TGTGCCAGCAGCTACGCAAGAGGCTCCTACGAGCAGTACTTC; CDR3 protein: CASSYARGSYEQYF; V gene: TRBV7-9; J gene: TRBJ2-7; clone size: many; D gene: .
CDR3 DNA: TGCGCCAGCAGCGCAACAGGGGAGGCTGGCTACACCTTC; CDR3 protein: CASSATGEAGYTF; V gene: TRBV5-1; J gene: TRBJ1-2; clone size: many; D gene: TRBD1
CDR3 DNA: TGTGCCAGCAGCTATTCTAGCGGGAGCTACAATGAGCAGTTCTTC; CDR3 protein: CASSYSSGSYNEQFF; V gene: TRBV9; J gene: TRBJ2-1; clone size: .; D gene: TRBD2
CDR3 DNA: TGTGCCAGCAGTTACTCCTGGGTCAGAGCGCAAGCTTTCTTT; CDR3 protein: CASSYSWVRAQAFF; V gene: TRBV6-5; J gene: TRBJ1-1; clone size: many; D gene: .
CDR3 DNA: TGTGCCAGCAGCTTAATACACACCGGGGAGCTGTTTTTT; CDR3 protein: CASSLIHTGELFF; V gene: TRBV7-8; J gene: TRBJ2-2; clone size: many; D gene: .
CDR3 DNA: TGCGCCAGCAGCCAAACAGGTAGCAATCAGCCCCAGCATTTT; CDR3 protein: CASSQTGSNQPQHF; V gene: TRBV4-1; J gene: TRBJ1-5; clone size: many; D gene: .
CDR3 DNA: TGTGCCAGCGCCCCCGGGACAGGGTCGTCGGGCTATGGCTACACCTTC; CDR3 protein: CASAPGTGSSGYGYTF; V gene: TRBV18; J gene: TRBJ1-2; clone size: few; D gene: TRBD1
CDR3 DNA: TGTGCCAGCAGCTTATCATTCTCTAGCCGAAACACAGATACGCAGTATTTT; CDR3 protein: CASSLSFSSRNTDTQYF; V gene: TRBV7-2; J gene: TRBJ2-3; clone size: many; D gene: .
CDR3 DNA: TGCAGCGTTAGACAGGTCCTGGGCACTGAAGCTTTCTTT; CDR3 protein: CSVRQVLGTEAFF; V gene: TRBV29-1; J gene: TRBJ1-1; clone size: many; D gene: .
CDR3 DNA: TGCGCCAGCAGCAAGGGGACGGTCTCCTACGAGCAGTACTTC; CDR3 protein: CASSKGTVSYEQYF; V gene: TRBV5-1; J gene: TRBJ2-7; clone size: few; D gene: .
CDR3 DNA: TGCAGTGCTCCATTGGGGGCGGGGACCGGGGAGCTGTTTTTT; CDR3 protein: CSAPLGAGTGELFF; V gene: TRBV20-1; J gene: TRBJ2-2; clone size: few; D gene: .
CDR3 DNA: TGCAGTGCTAGAGGGACAACCACTGAAGCTTTCTTT; CDR3 protein: CSARGTTTEAFF; V gene: TRBV20-1; J gene: TRBJ1-1; clone size: many; D gene: .
CDR3 DNA: TGTGCCAGCAGTTGGACAGGTGGAAACACCATATATTTT; CDR3 protein: CASSWTGGNTIYF; V gene: TRBV12-3/TRBV12-4; J gene: TRBJ1-3; clone size: many; D gene: TRBD1
CDR3 DNA: TGCAGTGCTCAGGGATTCCAAGAGACCCAGTACTTC; CDR3 protein: CSAQGFQETQYF; V gene: TRBV20-1; J gene: TRBJ2-5; clone size: many; D gene: .
CDR3 DNA: TGCGCCAGCAGCCAAGGGACAGGGGGTCCATCTTCTGAAAAACTGTTTTTT; CDR3 protein: CASSQGTGGPSSEKLFF; V gene: TRBV4-3; J gene: TRBJ1-4; clone size: .; D gene: TRBD1
CDR3 DNA: TGCAGTGCTAGAGATCTAGGGACTAGCGTCTACGAGCAGTACTTC; CDR3 protein: CSARDLGTSVYEQYF; V gene: TRBV20-1; J gene: TRBJ2-7; clone size: many; D gene: TRBD2
CDR3 DNA: TGTGCCAGCAGCTTAGTCCGAATAGAGACCCAGTACTTC; CDR3 protein: CASSLVRIETQYF; V gene: TRBV7-2; J gene: TRBJ2-5; clone size: many; D gene: .
CDR3 DNA: TGCGCCAGCAGTTTCCCCGGCTCCTACGAGCAGTACTTC; CDR3 protein: CASSFPGSYEQYF; V gene: TRBV10-1; J gene: TRBJ2-7; clone size: many; D gene: .
CDR3 DNA: TGTGCCAGCAGAGGGACTAGCGGGAGAGATGAGCAGTTCTTC; CDR3 protein: CASRGTSGRDEQFF; V gene: TRBV5-6; J gene: TRBJ2-1; clone size: many; D gene: TRBD2
CDR3 DNA: TGCGCCAGCAGGCGAAGCTTGGGACCTTCTTCGACCGGGCCAAACGCTAACTATGGCTACACCTTC; CDR3 protein: CASRRSLGPSSTGPNANYGYTF; V gene: TRBV5-1; J gene: TRBJ1-2; clone size: few; D gene: .
CDR3 DNA: TGTGCCAGCAGCCCGTCAGTCTATGGCTACACCTTC; CDR3 protein: CASSPSVYGYTF; V gene: TRBV11-2; J gene: TRBJ1-2; clone size: .; D gene: .
CDR3 DNA: TGTGCCAGCAGCCTCGGGACTAGCCCCCATGAGCAGTTCTTC; CDR3 protein: CASSLGTSPHEQFF; V gene: TRBV7-2; J gene: TRBJ2-1; clone size: many; D gene: TRBD2
CDR3 DNA: TGTGCCAGCAGTTTAGACGGACAGGGACCCTACGAGCAGTACTTC; CDR3 protein: CASSLDGQGPYEQYF; V gene: TRBV12-3/TRBV12-4; J gene: TRBJ2-7; clone size: .; D gene: TRBD1
CDR3 DNA: TGCGCCAGCGGGACAGGGGAAACCGGGGAGCTGTTTTTT; CDR3 protein: CASGTGETGELFF; V gene: TRBV5-1; J gene: TRBJ2-2; clone size: .; D gene: TRBD1
CDR3 DNA: TGTGCCAGCAGTTCTAGCGGGATGAATGAGCAGTTCTTC; CDR3 protein: CASSSSGMNEQFF; V gene: TRBV7-9; J gene: TRBJ2-1; clone size: many; D gene: TRBD2
CDR3 DNA: TGTGCCAGCAGCCCTACGACAACGGGCTCCTACGAGCAGTACTTC; CDR3 protein: CASSPTTTGSYEQYF; V gene: TRBV16; J gene: TRBJ2-7; clone size: few; D gene: .
CDR3 DNA: TGTGCCAGCAGCGTCGGGACAGAGCTTTACAATGAGCAGTTCTTC; CDR3 protein: CASSVGTELYNEQFF; V gene: TRBV7-3; J gene: TRBJ2-1; clone size: .; D gene: TRBD1
CDR3 DNA: TGTGCCAGCAGTTCGGCAGGTTCGTGGGAGACCCAGTACTTC; CDR3 protein: CASSSAGSWETQYF; V gene: TRBV12-3/TRBV12-4; J gene: TRBJ2-5; clone size: many; D gene: .
CDR3 DNA: TGTGCCACCAGACAGGGGATAGTGCACACTGAAGCTTTCTTT; CDR3 protein: CATRQGIVHTEAFF; V gene: TRBV15; J gene: TRBJ1-1; clone size: many; D gene: TRBD1
CDR3 DNA: TGCGCCAGCAGCTTGATAGCTTCCTACAATGAGCAGTTCTTC; CDR3 protein: CASSLIASYNEQFF; V gene: TRBV5-1; J gene: TRBJ2-1; clone size: many; D gene: .
CDR3 DNA: TGTGCCAGCAGTAAACGGCAGGGGCTAACCTACGAGCAGTGCTTC; CDR3 protein: CASSKRQGLTYEQCF; V gene: TRBV7-8; J gene: TRBJ2-7; clone size: many; D gene: .
CDR3 DNA: TGTGCCAGCAGCCCATGGGGGGGGAACACCGGGGAGCTGTTTTTT; CDR3 protein: CASSPWGGNTGELFF; V gene: TRBV27; J gene: TRBJ2-2; clone size: many; D gene: TRBD2
CDR3 DNA: TGTGCCAGCAGCTCCCAAGGGGGGCTCGGAAACACCATATATTTT; CDR3 protein: CASSSQGGLGNTIYF; V gene: TRBV7-9; J gene: TRBJ1-3; clone size: .; D gene: .
CDR3 DNA: TGCAGTGCTCTTATGACTCTCAGCTCCTACAATGAGCAGTTCTTC; CDR3 protein: CSALMTLSSYNEQFF; V gene: TRBV20-1; J gene: TRBJ2-1; clone size: many; D gene: .
CDR3 DNA: TGCGCCAGCAGCTTGGCCGCAGTCACCGGGGAGCTGTTTTTT; CDR3 protein: CASSLAAVTGELFF; V gene: TRBV5-1; J gene: TRBJ2-2; clone size: many; D gene: .
CDR3 DNA: TGCGCCAGCAGCCAGTTAACTAGCGGGGGAGAGACCCAGTACTTC; CDR3 protein: CASSQLTSGGETQYF; V gene: TRBV4-1; J gene: TRBJ2-5; clone size: few; D gene: TRBD2
CDR3 DNA: TGCAGTGTACTATCTGGGGACAAAAGCTCCTACGAGCAGTACTTC; CDR3 protein: CSVLSGDKSSYEQYF; V gene: TRBV20-1; J gene: TRBJ2-7; clone size: few; D gene: .
CDR3 DNA: TGCGCCAGCAGCCTGCCTAGCGGGGGGGCCAGTGAGCAGTTCTTC; CDR3 protein: CASSLPSGGASEQFF; V gene: TRBV5-1; J gene: TRBJ2-1; clone size: many; D gene: TRBD2
CDR3 DNA: TGTGCCAGCAGCTACCGGGACAGGGAAAACAATGAGCAGTTCTTC; CDR3 protein: CASSYRDRENNEQFF; V gene: TRBV9; J gene: TRBJ2-1; clone size: many; D gene: TRBD1
CDR3 DNA: TGTGCCAGCAGCTTGGCCATATTGAGGGACAGGGGGAACATTCAGTACTTC; CDR3 protein: CASSLAILRDRGNIQYF; V gene: TRBV5-5; J gene: TRBJ2-4; clone size: few; D gene: TRBD1
CDR3 DNA: TGTGCCAGTGCTAGCGGGGGGTCCCTTCAGTATTTT; CDR3 protein: CASASGGSLQYF; V gene: TRBV6-5; J gene: TRBJ2-3; clone size: few; D gene: TRBD2
CDR3 DNA: TGCAGTGCTAGAGAACCCTCGGAGGGGGGGGGCGGCTACACCTTC; CDR3 protein: CSAREPSEGGGGYTF; V gene: TRBV20-1; J gene: TRBJ1-2; clone size: few; D gene: .
CDR3 DNA: TGTGCCAGCAGCCCTGGTCGTGACAGTCCGAGAGGGGGGTGGGCAGATACGCAGTATTTT; CDR3 protein: CASSPGRDSPRGGWADTQYF; V gene: TRBV5-6; J gene: TRBJ2-3; clone size: .; D gene: .
CDR3 DNA: TGTGCCAGCAGCTTGGTGAGACTAGCGGGGGAGTACACAGATACGCAGTATTTT; CDR3 protein: CASSLVRLAGEYTDTQYF; V gene: TRBV5-6; J gene: TRBJ2-3; clone size: .; D gene: TRBD2
CDR3 DNA: TGCGCCAGCAGTCTCCTGTGGGGGGTGGATGAGCAGTTCTTC; CDR3 protein: CASSLLWGVDEQFF; V gene: TRBV4-1; J gene: TRBJ2-1; clone size: many; D gene: .
CDR3 DNA: TGTGCCAGCAGCGCGGGACAGGGGGTATGGAACGAGCAGTACTTC; CDR3 protein: CASSAGQGVWNEQYF; V gene: TRBV5-5; J gene: TRBJ2-7; clone size: many; D gene: TRBD1
CDR3 DNA: TGTGCCAGCAGTTTATTAGGCGAAACTGAAGCTTTCTTT; CDR3 protein: CASSLLGETEAFF; V gene: TRBV27; J gene: TRBJ1-1; clone size: many; D gene: .
CDR3 DNA: TGTGCCAGCAGTGGAGGCCTGGCCGCGGCAGATACGCAGTATTTT; CDR3 protein: CASSGGLAAADTQYF; V gene: TRBV2; J gene: TRBJ2-3; clone size: few; D gene: .
CDR3 DNA: TGCAGTGCTAGACCCCCGGGACAGGGAGGCGAGCAGTACTTC; CDR3 protein: CSARPPGQGGEQYF; V gene: TRBV20-1; J gene: TRBJ2-7; clone size: many; D gene: TRBD1
CDR3 DNA: TGCGCCAGCAGCACCCGCGTGGGCCCCCACAATGAGCAGTTCTTC; CDR3 protein: CASSTRVGPHNEQFF; V gene: TRBV5-1; J gene: TRBJ2-1; clone size: many; D gene: .
CDR3 DNA: TGTGCCAGCAGCTCCACCAGGAACGAGCAGTACTTC; CDR3 protein: CASSSTRNEQYF; V gene: TRBV7-2; J gene: TRBJ2-7; clone size: few; D gene: .
CDR3 DNA: TGTGCCAGCAGCCGGGCCCGAGGGAGCACTGAAGCTTTCTTT; CDR3 protein: CASSRARGSTEAFF; V gene: TRBV5-5; J gene: TRBJ1-1; clone size: .; D gene: .
CDR3 DNA: TGTGCCATCAGTGCCTTGATGGGGGATGAAAAACTGTTTTTT; CDR3 protein: CAISALMGDEKLFF; V gene: TRBV10-3; J gene: TRBJ1-4; clone size: few; D gene: .
CDR3 DNA: TGCGCCAGCAGCTTGATACCGACAGGGGATTCTGGGGCCAACGTCCTGACTTTC; CDR3 protein: CASSLIPTGDSGANVLTF; V gene: TRBV5-1; J gene: TRBJ2-6; clone size: .; D gene: TRBD1
CDR3 DNA: TGCGCCAGCAGCCAAGCCTCCCCGGGTCTTATGCCTTTGAACACTGAAGCTTTCTTT; CDR3 protein: CASSQASPGLMPLNTEAFF; V gene: TRBV4-1; J gene: TRBJ1-1; clone size: many; D gene: .
CDR3 DNA: TGTGCCAGCCGCAGAGGCCAGGGAACCTACGAGCAGTACTTC; CDR3 protein: CASRRGQGTYEQYF; V gene: TRBV7-9; J gene: TRBJ2-7; clone size: .; D gene: .
CDR3 DNA: TGCGCCAGCAGCCAAGATCCCGGACAGGACACCGGGGAGCTGTTTTTT; CDR3 protein: CASSQDPGQDTGELFF; V gene: TRBV4-3; J gene: TRBJ2-2; clone size: many; D gene: TRBD1
CDR3 DNA: TGTGCCAGCAGCCAAGCGTCTAGCGGGGGGAGTGAGCAGTTCTTC; CDR3 protein: CASSQASSGGSEQFF; V gene: TRBV14; J gene: TRBJ2-1; clone size: few; D gene: TRBD2
CDR3 DNA: TGTGCCAGCAGGACCCGGGGCCTACAAGAGACCCAGTACTTC; CDR3 protein: CASRTRGLQETQYF; V gene: TRBV5-5; J gene: TRBJ2-5; clone size: .; D gene: .
CDR3 DNA: TGTGCCAGCAGCGTAGACCTCCGACTAGCGGGAGTTGGCGGGGAGCTGTTTTTT; CDR3 protein: CASSVDLRLAGVGGELFF; V gene: TRBV9; J gene: TRBJ2-2; clone size: many; D gene: TRBD2